This TCR beta chain was sequenced during a study of shared clonotypes between healthy human individuals. For the study at large: Three men and a couple of women, aged 18 to 49, were donors.

Study-level findings and limits: Only blood was sampled; tissue repertoires likely differ.

The donor cohort consisted entirely of Caucasian adults residing in Nashville, Tennessee. For this clone: As yet, its antigen is unknown.

Trimming left V 1 base short and J 5 bases short, with 14 bases between. Germline lookup yields CDR1 PRHDT and CDR2 FYEKMQ (reference sequence). This CDR3 is built from 15 residues. TCRdb's table, derived via immunoSEQ multiplex PCR, lists solely in-frame clones and lacks some. Altogether about 500,000 clones are present, roughly three quarters being singletons, with the ten largest covering 12%. The chain couples TRBV13 to TRBJ1-1, with D perhaps matching TRBD1 (6 bases). The receptor's source is a woman between 35 and 50 years old in good health. Some clones in this sample may be carry-over from other donors' samples. Sequenced material: PBMCs. This chain's CDR3 is CASSLVGGRGTEAFF. In DNA, the CDR3 is TGTGCCAGCAGCTTAGTTGGGGGGCGTGGGACTGAAGCTTTCTTT.